This T cell receptor (beta chain) is drawn from a study of blood T cells in healthy people across ages. The study recruited healthy Caucasian donors from Russia who were aged about 6 to 95. The CDR3 runs 13 residues. Trimming stripped 5 bases from V and 4 bases from J, with 15 bases between. The V gene's germline CDR1 is GTSNPN and CDR2 SVGIG (reference sequence). A second PCR, run for roughly 6 to 11 cycles, used a sample-barcoded 5' primer plus a J-beta primer mix. Every sample produced at least 3 million CDR3-containing paired-end reads. TCRdb reprocessed the 5' RACE reads with MiXCR, giving one entry per CDR3 protein. This table holds 800,000 to 1,000,000 distinct CDR3 sequences, around 49% found once. There are a few counts of this clonotype.

The clonotype was recovered from a man aged 25 to 40 in good health. The chain carries TRBV30 and TRBJ2-7; TRBD1 is a possible D gene (5 bases). Sequenced input: blood. CDR3 in DNA: TGTGCCTGGGGAGATCAGGGAATGTACGAGCAGTACTTC. Amino acids: CAWGDQGMYEQYF.